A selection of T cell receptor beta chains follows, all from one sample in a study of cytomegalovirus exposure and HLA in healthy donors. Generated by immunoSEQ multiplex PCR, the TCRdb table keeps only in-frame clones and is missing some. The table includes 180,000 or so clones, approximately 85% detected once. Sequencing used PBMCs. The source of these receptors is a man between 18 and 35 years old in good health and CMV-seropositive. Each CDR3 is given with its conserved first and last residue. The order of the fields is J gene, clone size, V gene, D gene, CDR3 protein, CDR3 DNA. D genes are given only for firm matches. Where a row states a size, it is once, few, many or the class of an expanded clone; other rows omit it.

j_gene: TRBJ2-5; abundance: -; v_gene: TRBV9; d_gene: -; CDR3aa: CASSEAGTLKETQYF; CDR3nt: TGTGCCAGCAGCGAAGCCGGGACACTTAAAGAGACCCAGTACTTC
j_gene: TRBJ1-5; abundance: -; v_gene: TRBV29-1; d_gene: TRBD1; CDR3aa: CSVADRDQSNQPQHF; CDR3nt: TGCAGCGTTGCTGACAGGGACCAAAGCAATCAGCCCCAGCATTTT
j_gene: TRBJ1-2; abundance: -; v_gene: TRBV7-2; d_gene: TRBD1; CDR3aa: CASSSTGTGVSIYGYTF; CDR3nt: TGTGCCAGCAGCTCGACCGGGACAGGGGTTTCCATCTATGGCTACACCTTC
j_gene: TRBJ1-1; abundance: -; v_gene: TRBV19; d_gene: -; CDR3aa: CASSIPGPGTEAFF; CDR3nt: TGTGCCAGTAGTATACCAGGGCCTGGGACTGAAGCTTTCTTT
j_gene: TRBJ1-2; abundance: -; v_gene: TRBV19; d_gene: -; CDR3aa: CATNPPGVYGYTF; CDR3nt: TGTGCCACAAACCCTCCGGGGGTTTATGGCTACACCTTC
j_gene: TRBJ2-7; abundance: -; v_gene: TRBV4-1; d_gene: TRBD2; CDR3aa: CASSQGQGGTYEQYF; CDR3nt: TGCGCCAGCAGCCAAGGGCAGGGAGGGACCTACGAGCAGTACTTC
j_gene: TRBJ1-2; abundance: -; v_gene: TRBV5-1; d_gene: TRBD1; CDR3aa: CASSFGQGAGNGYTF; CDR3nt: TGCGCCAGCAGCTTCGGACAGGGGGCCGGGAATGGCTACACCTTC
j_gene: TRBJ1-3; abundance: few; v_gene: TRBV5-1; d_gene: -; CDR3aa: CASSFYTWPGITNTIYF; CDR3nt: TGCGCCAGCAGCTTCTATACATGGCCAGGCATCACAAACACCATATATTTT
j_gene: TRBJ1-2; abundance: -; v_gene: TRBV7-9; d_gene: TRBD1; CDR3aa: CASSSFKGQVQRGYTF; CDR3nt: TGTGCCAGCAGCTCATTTAAAGGACAGGTCCAACGTGGCTACACCTTC
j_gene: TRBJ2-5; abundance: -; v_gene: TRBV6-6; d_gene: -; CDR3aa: CASSYSAGASQETQYF; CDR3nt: TGTGCCAGCAGTTACTCGGCGGGGGCCTCCCAAGAGACCCAGTACTTC
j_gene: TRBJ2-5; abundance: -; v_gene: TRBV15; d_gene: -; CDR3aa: CATSRDSGLAGTQYF; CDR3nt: TGTGCCACCAGCAGAGATAGCGGTCTCGCAGGGACCCAGTACTTC
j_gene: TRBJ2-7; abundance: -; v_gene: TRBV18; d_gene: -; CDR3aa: CASSRDRNSYEQYF; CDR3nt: TGTGCCAGCTCCCGAGACAGGAACAGTTACGAGCAGTACTTC
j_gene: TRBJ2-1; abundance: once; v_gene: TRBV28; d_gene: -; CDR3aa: CASSAGQNEQFF; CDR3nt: TGTGCCAGCAGTGCAGGTCAGAATGAGCAGTTCTTC
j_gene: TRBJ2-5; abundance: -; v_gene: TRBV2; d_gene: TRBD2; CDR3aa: CASSKIGLAGEQYF; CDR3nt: TGTGCCAGCAGTAAGATCGGACTAGCGGGGGAGCAGTACTTC
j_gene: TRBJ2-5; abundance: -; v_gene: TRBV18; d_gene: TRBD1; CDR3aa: CASSPLGTGQETQYF; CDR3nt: TGTGCCAGCTCGCCACTCGGGACAGGTCAAGAGACCCAGTACTTC
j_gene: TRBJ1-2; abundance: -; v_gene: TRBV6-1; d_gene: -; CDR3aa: CASSEVGGEGGYTF; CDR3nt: TGTGCCAGCAGTGAAGTGGGTGGAGAAGGTGGCTACACCTTC
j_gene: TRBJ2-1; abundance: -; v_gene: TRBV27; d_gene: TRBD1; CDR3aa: CASSLDRGSEQFF; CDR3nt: TGTGCCAGCAGTTTGGACAGGGGAAGTGAGCAGTTCTTC
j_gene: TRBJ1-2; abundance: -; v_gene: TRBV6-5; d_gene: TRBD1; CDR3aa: CASSFTGGSYYGYTF; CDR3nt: TGTGCCAGCAGTTTTACAGGGGGCTCTTACTATGGCTACACCTTC
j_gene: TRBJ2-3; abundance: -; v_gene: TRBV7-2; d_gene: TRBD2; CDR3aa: CASRPSGGPTQYF; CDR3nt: TGTGCCAGCAGACCTAGCGGGGGACCTACGCAGTATTTT
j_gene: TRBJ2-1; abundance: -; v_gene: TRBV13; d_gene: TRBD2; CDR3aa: CASSFSGGGNEQFF; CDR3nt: TGTGCCAGCAGCTTTAGCGGGGGTGGTAATGAGCAGTTCTTC
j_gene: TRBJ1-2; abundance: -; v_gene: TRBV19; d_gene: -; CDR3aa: CASTGNGYTF; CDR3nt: TGTGCCAGTACAGGGAACGGCTACACCTTC
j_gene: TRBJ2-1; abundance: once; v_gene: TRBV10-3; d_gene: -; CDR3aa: CAISDPDSNNEQFF; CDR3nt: TGTGCCATCAGCGACCCTGACAGCAACAATGAGCAGTTCTTC
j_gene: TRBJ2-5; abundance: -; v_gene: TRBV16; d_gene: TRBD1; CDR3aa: CASSRSQGARHLETQYF; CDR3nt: TGTGCCAGCAGCCGAAGCCAGGGGGCGCGACACTTAGAGACCCAGTACTTC
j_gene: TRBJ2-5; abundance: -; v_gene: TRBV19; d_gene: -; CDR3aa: CASSIFEGVGETQYF; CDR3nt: TGTGCCAGTAGTATTTTCGAGGGGGTGGGGGAGACCCAGTACTTC
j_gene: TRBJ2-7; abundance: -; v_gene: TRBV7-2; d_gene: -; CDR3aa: CASSPGPGGRSYEQYF; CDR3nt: TGTGCCAGCAGCCCCGGGCCTGGGGGCAGGTCCTACGAGCAGTACTTC
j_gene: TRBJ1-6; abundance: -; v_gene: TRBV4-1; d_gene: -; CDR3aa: CASSPDSSSYNSPLHF; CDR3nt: TGCGCCAGCAGCCCGGACAGCAGCTCCTATAATTCACCCCTCCACTTT